This note documents a single T cell receptor beta chain sequence. This sample stems from a study of T cells expressing NK-cell markers. The overall study: Eight donors were sequenced, of whom seven were HCMV-seropositive, while the remaining one was HCMV-seronegative.

UMI-tagged 5'RACE template switching yielded the TCR beta cDNA. TCRdb re-called the 5' RACE reads and shows each CDR3 protein once, DNA omitted. The sample holds about 260,000 distinct CDR3 sequences. The CDR3 has 19 residues. Germline-derived CDR1 and CDR2 are LGHNA and YNFKEQ. The chain is built from TRBV4-2 and TRBJ2-3; the D call of TRBD2 rests on TCRdb alone, since no DNA is present to check it. The receptor's source is a woman aged 18 to 75 in good health. Sequencing was performed on blood T cells: a sorted CD56 or NKG2C T cell subset, CD4+ or CD8+ T cells, or bulk PBMC T cells (not recorded which). CDR3 region: CASSQALKTSGRPTDTQYF.